This T cell receptor (beta chain) was recovered during a study of T cells in Graves' hyperthyroidism and ophthalmopathy. Study results and caveats: Clonotypes that were expanded in thyroid above 0.001 mostly appeared in blood too.

This clonotype came up many times. Its antigen is unidentified. Germline V lookup: CDR1 MNHNS, CDR2 SASEGT. CDR3 size: 15 residues. Unmatched junction bases numbered 7, after V lost 1 base and J lost 6 bases. Authors of the study amplified TCR beta CDR3 regions from RNA transcripts. During a first-round RT-PCR of the TCR CDR3, the HTBI primer set was used. Using its own MiXCR run on the multiplex PCR reads, TCRdb lists one record per CDR3 protein. Seen here are roughly 380,000 distinct CDR3 sequences, roughly 12% observed once, and the top ten hold less than 25%. On the basis of clinical symptoms, serum thyroxine and TRAb, thyroid ultrasound and orbital computed tomography, diagnoses were made.

This rearrangement joins TRBV6-1 to TRBJ2-3, with 7 bases lining up with TRBD1. The sequence derives from a young man with Graves' hyperthyroidism that later progressed to Graves' ophthalmopathy. Material: blood. The CDR3 reads CASSEDRGRRDTQYF. The CDR3 DNA sequence: TGTGCCAGCAGTGAAGACAGGGGTAGAAGGGATACGCAGTATTTT.